Below, 32 T cell receptor beta chains from the same sample are listed, as sequenced in a study of shared clonotypes between healthy human individuals (dated by TCRdb to between 2020 and 2021). Library construction relied on the immunoSEQ multiplex PCR assay. The table comes from immuneACCESS by way of TCRdb, which keeps in-frame sequences with V and J called. Part of the clones is missing from these tables; in studies checked, under half for an unresolved V gene and the rest for unknown reasons. The sample contains a few million clones, more than 90% of them found a single time. Over 0.12% of the sample comes from the top ten. Sequenced input: naive CD4+ T cells sorted from blood. This specimen's cell subset or site label, interpreted: CD45RA+ positively selected. Source of these receptors: a man younger than 35 in good health.

This chain uses TRBV9 with TRBJ2-7; D is possibly TRBD1 (5 bases). The CDR3 runs to 14 residues. Germline V gene lookup returns CDR1 SGDLS and CDR2 YYNGEE. V lost 0 bases and J 6 bases, leaving 13 bases between the germline ends. DNA of the CDR3: TGTGCCAGCAGCGTAGGGGCAGGGTATAGCGAGCAGTACTTC. It translates to CASSVGAGYSEQYF.

The rearrangement joins TRBV7-2 to TRBJ1-2; D might be TRBD1 (6 bases). Trimming cost V 1 base and J 4 bases, with 19 bases left between them. The CDR3 contains 17 residues. From germline, CDR1 is SGHTA and CDR2 FQGNSA. In nucleotides, the CDR3 is TGTGCCAGCAGCTTAGATCAGGGGAGAATCCTAGGCTATGGCTACACCTTC. Its protein is CASSLDQGRILGYGYTF.

This clone has just one count. The chain recombines TRBV28 with TRBJ1-5, with 8 bases identical to TRBD1. J was trimmed by 6 bases and V by 10 bases; bases with no gene match: 8. This CDR3 region has 13 residues. Germline CDR1 MDHEN, CDR2 SYDVKM. This CDR3 is CATLGQGGQPQHF. Here the CDR3 DNA reads TGTGCCACCCTCGGACAGGGCGGTCAGCCCCAGCATTTT.

Regarding this clone: The sample holds other DNA sequences that translate to the same CDR3. The chain uses TRBV29-1 and TRBJ2-2; D gene uncertain. The CDR3 contains 12 residues. Trimming left V 5 bases short and J 2 bases short, with 6 bases between. Germline V gives CDR1 SQVTM, CDR2 ANQGSEA. CDR3 region: CSVRTNTGELFF. In DNA, the CDR3 is TGCAGCGTTCGAACCAACACCGGGGAGCTGTTTTTT.

The chain joins TRBV28 to TRBJ1-2; 9 positions agree with TRBD1. V was clipped by 6 bases and J by 8 bases; unmatched bases: 13. Germline CDR1 reads MDHEN; CDR2 reads SYDVKM. CDR3 length: 15 amino acids. CDR3 in amino acids: CASRLGTGPGLGYTF. The CDR3 coding sequence is TGTGCCAGCAGGCTGGGGACAGGGCCAGGGCTAGGCTACACCTTC.

CDR3 bases: TGTGCCAGCACTAGGGACATTGGCTACGAGCAGTACTTC. This encodes CASTRDIGYEQYF. This sequence joins TRBV6-1 and TRBJ2-7; D is possibly TRBD1 (6 bases). CDR1 is MNHNS and CDR2 is SASEGT in the germline V gene. The CDR3 loop spans 13 amino acids. Trimming stripped 7 bases from V and 3 bases from J, with 13 bases between.

The chain links TRBV7-9 to TRBJ2-1; weak D call: TRBD2 (6 bases). Trimming took off 5 bases at V and 4 bases at J, with 18 bases between the two ends. The germline V gene encodes CDR1 SEHNR and CDR2 FQNEAQ (reference sequence). The CDR3 is 16 residues long. In DNA, the CDR3 is TGTGCCAGCAGCACCGGGGGAAACCTACCTTACAATGAGCAGTTCTTC. It encodes CASSTGGNLPYNEQFF. Based on the CDR3 plus reference TRBV7-9 and TRBJ2-1, the full variable domain is DTGVSQNPRHKITKRGQNVTFRCDPISEHNRLYWYRQTLGQGPEFLTYFQNEAQLEKSRLLSDRFSAERPKGSFSTLEIQRTEQGDSAMYLCASSTGGNLPYNEQFFGPGTRLTVL.

The J gene is TRBJ2-5, the V gene TRBV5-4, with D possibly TRBD2 on 6 matching bases. The CDR3 runs 15 residues. Germline lookup yields CDR1 SGHNT and CDR2 YYREEE (reference sequence). V lost 2 bases to trimming and J lost 4 bases, with 15 bases between them. CDR3 region: CASSLYTPGGETQYF. The CDR3 DNA reads as TGTGCCAGCAGCTTATACACTCCCGGGGGAGAGACCCAGTACTTC.

The J gene is TRBJ2-1, the V gene TRBV15; D may match TRBD1 or TRBD2 (5 bases each). This CDR3 is built from 13 residues. CDR1 is LNHNV, CDR2 YYDKDF, per germline (reference sequence). V gave up 4 bases and J gave up 9 bases, with 13 bases separating them. The chain's CDR3 is CATSTGTMGEQFF. The CDR3 coding sequence is TGTGCCACCAGCACCGGGACGATGGGTGAGCAGTTCTTC.

This clone was seen a single time. The chain carries TRBV7-2 and TRBJ2-3; D unresolved. The CDR3 length is 14 residues. V lost 3 bases, J lost 0 bases, and 7 bases lay in between. Germline CDR1 SGHTA, CDR2 FQGNSA. CDR3 sequence (DNA): TGTGCCAGCAGCTTTAGGACCAGCACAGATACGCAGTATTTT. Translated, it gives CASSFRTSTDTQYF.

This clone has just one count. The V gene is TRBV5-6, the J gene TRBJ2-4; D is ambiguous. This CDR3 spans 15 amino acids. CDR1 SGHDT and CDR2 YYEEEE come from the germline V gene. Trimming stripped 0 bases from V and 0 bases from J, with 7 bases between. In nucleotides, the CDR3 is TGTGCCAGCAGCTTGGGGACCATAGCCAAAAACATTCAGTACTTC. It is translated as CASSLGTIAKNIQYF.

This clone has only one observation. Other DNA sequences from this sample encode an identical CDR3 as well. V is TRBV29-1 and J is TRBJ2-5, with D unresolved. The germline V gene encodes CDR1 SQVTM and CDR2 ANQGSEA. V shed 1 base and J shed 2 bases, with 5 bases lying between them. This CDR3 is built from 12 residues. The CDR3 reads CSVEGQQETQYF. CDR3 in DNA: TGCAGCGTTGAAGGACAACAAGAGACCCAGTACTTC.

The chain is built from TRBV2 and TRBJ2-6; D might be TRBD2 (5 bases). CDR1 and CDR2 from the germline V gene are SNHLY and FYNNEI. The V end was cut by 4 bases, the J end by 10 bases, with 14 bases between. The CDR3 sequence is 14 residues long. CDR3 DNA sequence: TGTGCCAGCAGTGCCGGGCCCGGGGTGAACGTCCTGACTTTC. Translating gives CASSAGPGVNVLTF.

V and J are TRBV15 and TRBJ2-3, with D unresolved. Germline V gene lookup returns CDR1 LNHNV and CDR2 YYDKDF (reference sequence). V gave up 0 bases and J gave up 2 bases, with 15 bases separating them. The CDR3 runs 17 residues. DNA of the CDR3: TGTGCCACCAGCAGAGATCGAATTGGGCAGCTCACAGATACGCAGTATTTT. Protein: CATSRDRIGQLTDTQYF.

This clone was recorded a few times. The rearrangement links TRBV7-9 to TRBJ1-1; D not certain. V lost 1 base and J 5 bases, leaving 2 bases between the germline ends. This CDR3 is 11 amino acids long. Looked up from germline, CDR1 is SEHNR and CDR2 is FQNEAQ (reference sequence). DNA for the CDR3: TGTGCCAGCAGCTTAGAGACTGAAGCTTTCTTT. The encoded protein is CASSLETEAFF.

The V call is TRBV13, the J call TRBJ2-3; 10 bases fit TRBD2. The CDR3 spans 15 residues. The V gene end was trimmed by 3 bases and the J gene end by 2 bases; junction bases not matched to a gene: 2. The V gene's germline CDR1 is PRHDT and CDR2 FYEKMQ (reference sequence). The CDR3 nucleotides read TGTGCCAGCAGCTTTAGCGGGAGGAACACAGATACGCAGTATTTT. It encodes CASSFSGRNTDTQYF.

This clone was seen a single time. Relative to the germline gene, one junction end is altered; a read error may explain this. The chain combines TRBV7-7 with TRBJ2-2, with D perhaps matching TRBD2 (6 bases). CDR3 length equals 13 residues. CDR1 is SSHAT, CDR2 FNYEAQ, per germline (reference sequence). The CDR3 sequence is CASSPGLTGELFF. The CDR3 DNA sequence: TGTGCTAGCAGTCCAGGACTAACCGGGGAGCTGTTTTTT.

In its sample, this clone was seen once. Other DNA sequences from this sample encode an identical CDR3 as well. This chain uses TRBV5-1 with TRBJ2-7; 12 positions match TRBD2. The CDR3 consists of 15 residues. Trimming cost V 0 bases and J 3 bases; bases outside gene matches: 1. The germline CDR1 and CDR2 sequences are SGHRS and YFSETQ. For the CDR3, the DNA is TGCGCCAGCAGCTTGGGACTAGCGGGAGTCTACGAGCAGTACTTC. Residues: CASSLGLAGVYEQYF.

The chain has TRBV5-5 and TRBJ1-4, with 10 bases fitting TRBD1. The CDR3 consists of 14 residues. Germline V gene sequence: CDR1 SGHKS, CDR2 YYEKEE (reference sequence). V shed 4 bases and J 7 bases; nucleotides not matched to a gene: 4. The CDR3 sequence: CASSLRDRGEKLFF. In DNA form, the CDR3 reads TGTGCCAGCAGCCTCCGGGACAGGGGTGAAAAACTGTTTTTT.

V usage is TRBV5-1 and J usage is TRBJ2-5, with a weak D call TRBD1 (6 bases). The length of the CDR3 is 16 residues. Germline V lookup: CDR1 SGHRS, CDR2 YFSETQ. V was pared by 3 bases and J by 5 bases, with 20 bases between. The CDR3, as DNA: TGCGCCAGCAGCTCCGCCACTTTGGGGGCAAGGGAGACCCAGTACTTC. This encodes CASSSATLGARETQYF.

On this clone: This sample also contains other DNA sequences that code for the same CDR3. CDR3 residues: CASSLAQETQYF. The DNA for the CDR3 is TGTGCCAGCAGCTTAGCCCAAGAGACCCAGTACTTC. The genes are TRBV7-9 and TRBJ2-5; no clear D. V lost 0 bases to trimming and J lost 1 base, with 0 bases between them. CDR3 length: 12 residues. CDR1 and CDR2 (germline): SEHNR, FQNEAQ (reference sequence). Complete variable domain (other parts from reference TRBV7-9 and TRBJ2-5): DTGVSQNPRHKITKRGQNVTFRCDPISEHNRLYWYRQTLGQGPEFLTYFQNEAQLEKSRLLSDRFSAERPKGSFSTLEIQRTEQGDSAMYLCASSLAQETQYFGPGTRLLVL.

The DNA of the CDR3 is TGTGCCAGCAGCCTTACAGGCCACTATGGCTACACCTTC. Its translation is CASSLTGHYGYTF. The V gene is TRBV5-4, the J gene TRBJ1-2; perhaps TRBD1 as D (5 bases). The length of the CDR3 is 13 residues. In germline, CDR1 is SGHNT, CDR2 YYREEE (reference sequence). V lost 4 bases and J 3 bases, leaving 10 bases between the germline ends.

The J gene is TRBJ1-5, the V gene TRBV30, with 7 positions matching TRBD1. Germline CDR1 is GTSNPN and CDR2 is SVGIG (reference sequence). There are 14 residues in the CDR3. Losses at the gene ends were 1 base for V and 3 bases for J; bases not matched to a gene: 3. The CDR3 sequence is CAWSAGQDNQPQHF. The CDR3 coding sequence is TGTGCCTGGAGTGCTGGACAGGACAATCAGCCCCAGCATTTT.

This rearrangement joins TRBV5-1 to TRBJ2-7; D tentatively reads TRBD1 or TRBD2 (5 bases each). In germline, CDR1 is SGHRS, CDR2 YFSETQ. The CDR3 totals 14 residues. Trimming removed 3 bases at V and 2 bases at J, with 12 bases between. The CDR3 is CASSSAGTAYEQYF. The CDR3 bases are TGCGCCAGCAGCTCGGCCGGGACCGCCTACGAGCAGTACTTC.

This rearrangement joins TRBV5-8 to TRBJ2-2; D remains ambiguous. V was pared by 2 bases and J by 8 bases, with 10 bases between. Germline CDR1 and CDR2: SGHTS and YDEGEE. This CDR3 contains 13 residues. The DNA of the CDR3 is TGTGCCAGCAGCTTTGAAGCATGGGGGGAGCTGTTTTTT. It translates to CASSFEAWGELFF.

The gene calls are TRBV15 and TRBJ2-7; TRBD1 matches at 7 bases. The CDR3 spans 14 residues. The junction had 8 bases not matched to a gene; V was cut back by 4 bases and J by 5 bases. Germline V CDR1 and CDR2: LNHNV, YYDKDF (reference sequence). The CDR3: CATSNLQGRNEQYF. DNA for the CDR3: TGTGCCACCAGCAATCTACAGGGGAGAAACGAGCAGTACTTC.

The CDR3 region has the DNA TGTGCCAGCAGTGACAGGATTGGCTACACCTTC. Protein: CASSDRIGYTF. The chain couples TRBV28 to TRBJ1-2; D is perhaps TRBD1 (6 bases). Between the trimmed V and J ends, which lost 5 bases and 7 bases, there was a span of 8 bases. The CDR3 is 11 amino acids. Germline V gives CDR1 MDHEN, CDR2 SYDVKM.

This chain links TRBV7-6 with TRBJ2-7; either TRBD1 or TRBD2 may supply D (6 bases each). The length of the CDR3 is 17 residues. V was shortened by 5 bases and J by 5 bases, with 25 bases between the two germline ends. The V gene's germline CDR1 is SGHVS and CDR2 FNYEAQ. CDR3 DNA: TGTGCCAGCAGCCATATCTTTGGGGGGCCCGACCTTCACGAGCAGTACTTC. Protein: CASSHIFGGPDLHEQYF.

The count of this clone is one. The chain uses TRBV30 and TRBJ1-4; D is unclear. Germline CDR1 and CDR2: GTSNPN and SVGIG (reference sequence). The CDR3 totals 13 residues. Trimming removed 6 bases from V and 7 bases from J, with 15 bases in between. CDR3 region: CACSGIVGEKLFF. In DNA, the CDR3 is TGTGCCTGTAGCGGGATCGTTGGTGAAAAACTGTTTTTT.

The chain's CDR3 is CASSWTGFLGEQYF. The CDR3 region has the DNA TGTGCCAGCAGCTGGACAGGCTTTTTGGGCGAGCAGTACTTC. The chain links TRBV28 to TRBJ2-7, with 7 bases that match TRBD1. CDR1 and CDR2 (germline): MDHEN, SYDVKM. CDR3 length: 14 amino acids. The junction had 11 bases not matched to a gene; V was cut back by 6 bases and J by 6 bases.

The chain has TRBV18 and TRBJ2-7, with TRBD2 matching 7 bases. The trim removed 4 bases at V and 4 bases at J, leaving 10 bases unmatched. The germline gives CDR1 KGHSH, CDR2 LQKENI. CDR3 length: 15 amino acids. CDR3 amino acids: CASSRSSGGSYEQYF. CDR3 coding DNA: TGTGCCAGCTCACGGTCGTCCGGGGGGAGTTACGAGCAGTACTTC.

CDR3 coding DNA: TGTGCCAGCAGACAGACAGGGGGATCGGACACCATATATTTT. Translated, it gives CASRQTGGSDTIYF. V and J are TRBV6-5 and TRBJ1-3, with 9 nucleotides matching TRBD1. The V gene's germline CDR1 is MNHEY and CDR2 SVGAGI. J lost 8 bases, V lost 6 bases, and 8 bases had no gene match. The CDR3 is 14 residues long.